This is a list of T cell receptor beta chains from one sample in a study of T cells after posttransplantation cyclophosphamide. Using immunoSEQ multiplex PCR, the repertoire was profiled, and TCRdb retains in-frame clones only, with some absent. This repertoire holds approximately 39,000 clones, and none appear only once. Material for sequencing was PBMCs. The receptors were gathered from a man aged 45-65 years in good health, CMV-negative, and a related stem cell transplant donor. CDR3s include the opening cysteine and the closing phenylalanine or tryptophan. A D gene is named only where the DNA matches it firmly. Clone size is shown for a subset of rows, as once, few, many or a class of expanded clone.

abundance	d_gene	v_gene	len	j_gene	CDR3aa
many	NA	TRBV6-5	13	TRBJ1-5	CASSTGRDQPQHF
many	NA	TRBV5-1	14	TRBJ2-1	CASSPLTSSGEQFF
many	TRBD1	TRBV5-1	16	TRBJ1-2	CASRPGQVVSNYGYTF
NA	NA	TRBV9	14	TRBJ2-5	CASSASQGQETQYF
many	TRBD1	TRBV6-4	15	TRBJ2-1	CASSKGQGANNEQFF
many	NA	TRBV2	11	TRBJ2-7	CASSSSYEQYF
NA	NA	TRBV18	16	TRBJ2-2	CASSPITPGSHGELFF
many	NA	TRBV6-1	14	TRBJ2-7	CASSGRGSSYEQYF
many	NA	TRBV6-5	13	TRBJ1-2	CASSYGVEGGYTF
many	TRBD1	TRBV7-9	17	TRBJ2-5	CASSLVSGQGPQETQYF
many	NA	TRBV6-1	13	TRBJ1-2	CATDPQTNYGYTF
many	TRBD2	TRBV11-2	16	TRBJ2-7	CASSSGGTSGYYEQYF
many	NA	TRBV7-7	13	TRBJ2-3	CASSSLGGDTQYF
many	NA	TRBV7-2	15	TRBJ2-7	CASSSIPDGVYEQYF
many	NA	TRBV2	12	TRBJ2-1	CASSERADEQFF
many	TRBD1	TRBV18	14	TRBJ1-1	CASSPQGEGTEAFF
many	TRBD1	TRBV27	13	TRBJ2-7	CASSLWTGGEQYF
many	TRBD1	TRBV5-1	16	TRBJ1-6	CASSLAQGVQNSPLHF
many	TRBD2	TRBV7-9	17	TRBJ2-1	CASSLVRTSGMGNEQFF
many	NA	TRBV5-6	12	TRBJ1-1	CASSLGGPEAFF
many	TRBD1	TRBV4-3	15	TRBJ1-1	CASSQFNRGGTEAFF
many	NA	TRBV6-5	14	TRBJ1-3	CASRAGGSGNTIYF
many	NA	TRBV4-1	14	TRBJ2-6	CASSYNSGANVLTF
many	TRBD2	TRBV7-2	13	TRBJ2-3	CASTSGSSDTQYF
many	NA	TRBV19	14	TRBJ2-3	CASSWQGFGDTQYF
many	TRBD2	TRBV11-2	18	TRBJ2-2	CASSFHRLAGARTGELFF
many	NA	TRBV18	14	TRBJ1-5	CASSPGAYNQPQHF
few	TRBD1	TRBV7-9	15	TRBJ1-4	CAGSLRDREEGKLFF
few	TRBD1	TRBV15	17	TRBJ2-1	CATSREPGQGPYNEQFF
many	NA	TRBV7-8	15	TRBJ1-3	CASTAGTIPGNTIYF
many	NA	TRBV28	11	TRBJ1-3	CASSFVNTIYF
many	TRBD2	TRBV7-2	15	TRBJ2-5	CASSLPLAGVETQYF
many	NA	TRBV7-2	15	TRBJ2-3	CASSSPGSSTDTQYF
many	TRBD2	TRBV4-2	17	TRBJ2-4	CASSPKGGGLAKNIQYF
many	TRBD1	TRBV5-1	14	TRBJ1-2	CASSYTGEAYGYTF
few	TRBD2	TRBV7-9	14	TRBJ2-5	CASSASGIQETQYF
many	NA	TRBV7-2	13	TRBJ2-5	CASSLGVQETQYF
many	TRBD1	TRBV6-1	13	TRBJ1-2	CASSRQGPYGYTF
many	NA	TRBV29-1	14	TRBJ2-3	CSVVTRLITDTQYF
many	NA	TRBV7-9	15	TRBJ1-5	CATDPDNLRNQPQHF